A single sample is the source of the 18 T cell receptor beta chains below, sequenced in a study of T cells expressing NK-cell markers. TCRdb reanalyzed the 5' RACE reads, giving one entry per CDR3 protein sequence and no DNA. The sample holds approximately 440,000 distinct CDR3 sequences. The specimen was blood T cells: a sorted CD56 or NKG2C T cell subset, CD4+ or CD8+ T cells, or bulk PBMC T cells (not recorded which). These receptors came from a woman in her forties or fifties in good health.

The rearrangement uses TRBV29-1 and TRBJ2-7. This CDR3 region has 11 residues. Germline values: CDR1 SQVTM, CDR2 ANQGSEA. The CDR3 here is CSARHSYEQYF.

This chain joins TRBV12-3 or TRBV12-4 and TRBJ1-2. This CDR3 is 15 amino acids long. The CDR3 here is CASIRASVVLYGYTF.

V usage is TRBV5-1 and J usage is TRBJ2-7; without DNA, the TCRdb call of TRBD2 cannot be checked. Germline loops: CDR1 SGHRS, CDR2 YFSETQ. This CDR3 comprises 14 residues. The CDR3 protein is CASSPRDFSYEQYF.

The J gene is TRBJ2-3, the V gene TRBV11-2; TCRdb's D gene call, TRBD1, goes unchecked for lack of DNA. CDR1 SGHAT and CDR2 FQNNGV come from the germline V gene. The CDR3 is made up of 16 amino acids. The CDR3 spells CASSLGAGSSTDTQYF.

This rearrangement joins TRBV3-1 to TRBJ2-2. The CDR3 length is 14 residues. Germline V gives CDR1 LGHDT, CDR2 YNNKEL (reference sequence). Here the CDR3 reads CASGLGRHTGELFF.

The V call is TRBV11-2, the J call TRBJ1-6; the D call from TCRdb, TRBD1, cannot be confirmed without DNA. Germline V gene lookup returns CDR1 SGHAT and CDR2 FQNNGV. This CDR3 comprises 12 residues. The CDR3 reads CASRQWGTPLHF.

V usage is TRBV12-5 and J usage is TRBJ2-7; checking the TCRdb D call of TRBD1 is not possible without DNA. Germline CDR1 LGHNT, CDR2 FRNRAP. The CDR3 is 15 residues long. CDR3 sequence reads: CASGLTGIRPYEQYF.

The chain carries TRBV28 and TRBJ2-1; TCRdb picks TRBD2, but there is no DNA to check that call. The germline CDR1 and CDR2 sequences are MDHEN and SYDVKM. The CDR3 has 13 residues. The CDR3 spells CASSLAGDDEQFF.

The rearrangement uses TRBV25-1 and TRBJ1-1; TCRdb's D call of TRBD1 is untestable without DNA. Germline CDR1 MGHDK, CDR2 SYGVNS. CDR3 length: 14 residues. The CDR3 reads CASSAVRQGAEAFF.

The chain recombines TRBV20-1 with TRBJ1-4. CDR1 DFQATT and CDR2 SNEGSKA come from the germline V gene (reference sequence). The CDR3 consists of 15 residues. The CDR3 here is CSARDGHSVGEKLFF.

The V call is TRBV20-1, the J call TRBJ2-7; with no DNA, the TCRdb D assignment of TRBD1 cannot be verified. Germline CDR1 DFQATT, CDR2 SNEGSKA (reference sequence). This CDR3 contains 11 residues. CDR3 amino acids: CSAGGGLGQYF.

The rearrangement links TRBV12-3 or TRBV12-4 to TRBJ2-2. The CDR3 consists of 16 residues. This chain's CDR3 is CASSLVIGQNTGELFF.

This chain links TRBV24-1 with TRBJ1-2; TCRdb's assignment of TRBD1 cannot be checked, as there is no DNA. The CDR3 consists of 17 residues. In germline, CDR1 is KGHDR, CDR2 SFDVKD. CDR3: CATSETGTGYPNYGYTF.

V and J are TRBV12-3 or TRBV12-4 and TRBJ2-7; with no DNA, the TCRdb D assignment of TRBD2 cannot be verified. The CDR3 runs 14 residues. The CDR3 here is CAVGGTGIPYEQYF.

This sequence joins TRBV7-6 and TRBJ1-4. The CDR3 runs 15 residues. Germline V gives CDR1 SGHVS, CDR2 FNYEAQ. The CDR3 sequence is CASSFADGTNEKLFF.

J is TRBJ1-6 and V is TRBV20-1; with no DNA, the TCRdb D assignment of TRBD1 cannot be verified. Per germline, CDR1 DFQATT and CDR2 SNEGSKA (reference sequence). The CDR3 sequence is 15 residues long. The CDR3 reads CSARDLQGRVSSLHF.

The J gene is TRBJ1-1, the V gene TRBV6-6. CDR1 and CDR2 (germline): MNHNY, SVGAGI (reference sequence). CDR3 size: 13 residues. CDR3 protein: CASSFPVGTEAFF.

The chain recombines TRBV20-1 with TRBJ2-1. The CDR3 runs 13 residues. Germline V gives CDR1 DFQATT, CDR2 SNEGSKA (reference sequence). The CDR3 loop reads CSASQTSYNEQFF.